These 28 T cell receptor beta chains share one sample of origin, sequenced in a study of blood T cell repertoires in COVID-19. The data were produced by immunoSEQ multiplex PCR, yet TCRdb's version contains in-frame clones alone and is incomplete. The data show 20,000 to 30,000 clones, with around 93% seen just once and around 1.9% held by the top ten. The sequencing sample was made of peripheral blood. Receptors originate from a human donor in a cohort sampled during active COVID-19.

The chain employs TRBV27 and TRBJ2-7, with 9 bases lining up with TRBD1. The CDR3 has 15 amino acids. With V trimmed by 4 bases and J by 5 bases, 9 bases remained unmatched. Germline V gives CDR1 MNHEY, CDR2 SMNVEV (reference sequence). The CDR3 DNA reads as TGTGCCAGCAGTTCTCCGGGACAGGGCCCCCACGAGCAGTACTTC. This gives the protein CASSSPGQGPHEQYF.

The chain's CDR3 is CASSYSRAAKNIQYF. DNA of the CDR3: TGTGCCAGCAGTTACTCCAGGGCAGCCAAAAACATTCAGTACTTC. The gene calls are TRBV6-2 or TRBV6-3 and TRBJ2-4; D may be TRBD1 (5 bases). Deletions cut 0 bases from V and 0 bases from J, with 6 bases between. Per germline, CDR1 MNHEY and CDR2 SVGEGT. This CDR3 has 15 amino acids.

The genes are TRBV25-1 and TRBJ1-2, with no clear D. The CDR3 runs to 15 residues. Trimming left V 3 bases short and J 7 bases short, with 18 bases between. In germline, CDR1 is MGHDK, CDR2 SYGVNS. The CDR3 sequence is CASSDYSGKGSGYTF. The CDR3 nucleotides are TGTGCCAGCAGTGACTACAGCGGAAAAGGGTCTGGCTACACCTTC.

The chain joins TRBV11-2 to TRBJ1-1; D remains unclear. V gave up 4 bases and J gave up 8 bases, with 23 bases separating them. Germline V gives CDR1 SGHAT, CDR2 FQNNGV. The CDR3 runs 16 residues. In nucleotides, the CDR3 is TGTGCCAGCAGCTCACGTCTCACGGAGGGCGGATCGGAAGCTTTCTTT. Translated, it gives CASSSRLTEGGSEAFF.

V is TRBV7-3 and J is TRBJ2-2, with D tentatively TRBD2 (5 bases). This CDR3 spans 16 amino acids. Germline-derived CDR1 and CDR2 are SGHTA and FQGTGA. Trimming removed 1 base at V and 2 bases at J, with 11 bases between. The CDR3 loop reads CASSLMDLGNTGELFF. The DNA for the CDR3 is TGTGCCAGCAGCTTAATGGACTTGGGTAACACCGGGGAGCTGTTTTTT.

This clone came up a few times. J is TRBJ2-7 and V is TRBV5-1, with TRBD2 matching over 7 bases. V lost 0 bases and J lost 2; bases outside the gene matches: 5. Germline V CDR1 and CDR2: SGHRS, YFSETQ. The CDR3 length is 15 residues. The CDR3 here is CASSLASGTTYEQYF. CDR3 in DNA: TGCGCCAGCAGCTTGGCTAGCGGCACTACCTACGAGCAGTACTTC.

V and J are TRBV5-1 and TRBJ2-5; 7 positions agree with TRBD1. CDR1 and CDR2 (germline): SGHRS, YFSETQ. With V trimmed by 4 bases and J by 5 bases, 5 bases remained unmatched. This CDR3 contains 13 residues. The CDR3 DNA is TGCGCCAGCAGCCGACAGGGCGCCGAGACCCAGTACTTC. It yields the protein CASSRQGAETQYF.

The CDR3, as DNA: TGTGCCAGCAGCGCCGGGACTAGCCGAGAGCAGTTCTTC. As protein: CASSAGTSREQFF. This chain uses TRBV9 with TRBJ2-1; 9 nucleotides align to TRBD2. The CDR3 extends over 13 amino acids. The ends lost 3 bases at V and 10 bases at J; junction bases unmatched: 5. Germline V lookup: CDR1 SGDLS, CDR2 YYNGEE.

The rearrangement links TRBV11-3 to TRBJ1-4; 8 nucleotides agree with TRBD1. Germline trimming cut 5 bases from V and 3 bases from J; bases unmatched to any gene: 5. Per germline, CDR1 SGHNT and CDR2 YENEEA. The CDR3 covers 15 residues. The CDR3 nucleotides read TGTGCCAGCAGCCCAGGACAGGGCTCTAATGAAAAACTGTTTTTT. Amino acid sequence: CASSPGQGSNEKLFF. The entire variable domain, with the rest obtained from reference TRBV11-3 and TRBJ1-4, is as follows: EAGVVQSPRYKIIEKKQPVAFWCNPISGHNTLYWYLQNLGQGPELLIRYENEEAVDDSQLPKDRFSAERLKGVDSTLKIQPAELGDSAVYLCASSPGQGSNEKLFFGSGTQLSVL.

The CDR3 nucleotides read TGTGCCAGCAGCAGGACTAGCGGGGAGGGGAGGGAGCAGTTCTTC. Residues: CASSRTSGEGREQFF. The V gene is TRBV7-8, the J gene TRBJ2-1; 12 bases align to TRBD2. Looked up from germline, CDR1 is SGHVS and CDR2 is FQNEAQ. The V segment lost 5 bases and the J segment 10 bases; nucleotides outside the gene matches: 9. This CDR3 region has 15 residues.

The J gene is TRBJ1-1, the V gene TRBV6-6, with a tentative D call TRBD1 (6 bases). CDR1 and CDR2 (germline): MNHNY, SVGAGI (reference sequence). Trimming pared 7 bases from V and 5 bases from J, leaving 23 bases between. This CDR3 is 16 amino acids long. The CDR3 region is CASTYETGSAVTEAFF. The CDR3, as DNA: TGTGCCAGCACCTACGAGACAGGTTCCGCGGTAACTGAAGCTTTCTTT.

The CDR3: CSVRQDNQPQHF. The DNA for the CDR3 is TGCAGCGTTCGACAGGACAATCAGCCCCAGCATTTT. The chain joins TRBV29-1 to TRBJ1-5; TRBD1 is a possible D gene (6 bases). The CDR3 loop spans 12 amino acids. V was pared by 5 bases and J by 3 bases, with 8 bases between. The germline V gene has CDR1 SQVTM and CDR2 ANQGSEA.

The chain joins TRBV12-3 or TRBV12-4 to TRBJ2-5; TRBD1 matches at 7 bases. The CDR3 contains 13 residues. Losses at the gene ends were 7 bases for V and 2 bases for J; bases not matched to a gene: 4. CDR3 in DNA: TGTGCCAGCACCCCGGGACAGCAAGAGACCCAGTACTTC. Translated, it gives CASTPGQQETQYF.

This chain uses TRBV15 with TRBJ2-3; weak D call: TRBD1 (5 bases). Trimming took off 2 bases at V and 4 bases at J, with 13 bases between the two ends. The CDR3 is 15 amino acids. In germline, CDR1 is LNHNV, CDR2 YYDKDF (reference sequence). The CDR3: CATSRWRSGSDTQYF. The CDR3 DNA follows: TGTGCCACCAGCAGATGGCGTTCAGGGTCAGATACGCAGTATTTT.

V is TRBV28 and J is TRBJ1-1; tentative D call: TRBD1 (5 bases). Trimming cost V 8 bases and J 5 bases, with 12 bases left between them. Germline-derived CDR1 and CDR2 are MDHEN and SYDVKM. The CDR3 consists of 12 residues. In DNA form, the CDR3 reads TGTGCCAGCTTAAATCAGGGAACTGAAGCTTTCTTT. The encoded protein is CASLNQGTEAFF.

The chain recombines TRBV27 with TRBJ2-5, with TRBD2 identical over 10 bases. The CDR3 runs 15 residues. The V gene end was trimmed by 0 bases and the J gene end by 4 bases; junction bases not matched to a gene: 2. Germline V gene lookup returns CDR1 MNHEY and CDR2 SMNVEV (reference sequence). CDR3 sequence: CASSLSLAGVETQYF. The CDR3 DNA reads TGTGCCAGCAGTTTATCCCTAGCGGGGGTAGAGACCCAGTACTTC.

The CDR3 DNA reads as TGTGCCAGCTCACCACCGGGGGGAGATCGCACTGAAGCTTTCTTT. Translation gives CASSPPGGDRTEAFF. The V gene is TRBV18, the J gene TRBJ1-1; possible D gene TRBD1, 5 bases. Trimming left V 0 bases short and J 4 bases short, with 12 bases between. CDR3 length equals 15 residues. Germline V gene data show CDR1 as KGHSH and CDR2 as LQKENI.

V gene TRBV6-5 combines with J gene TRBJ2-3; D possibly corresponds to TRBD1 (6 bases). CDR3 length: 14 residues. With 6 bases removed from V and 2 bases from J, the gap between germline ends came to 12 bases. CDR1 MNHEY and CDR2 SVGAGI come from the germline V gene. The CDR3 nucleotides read TGTGCCAGCAGAGACGGACAGCACACAGATACGCAGTATTTT. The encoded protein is CASRDGQHTDTQYF.

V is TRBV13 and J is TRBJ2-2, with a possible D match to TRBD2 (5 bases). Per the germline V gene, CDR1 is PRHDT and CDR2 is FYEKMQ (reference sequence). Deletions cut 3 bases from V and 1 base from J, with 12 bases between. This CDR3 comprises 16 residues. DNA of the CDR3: TGTGCCAGCAGCTTCGAAGGAGGATTGAACACCGGGGAGCTGTTTTTT. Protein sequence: CASSFEGGLNTGELFF.

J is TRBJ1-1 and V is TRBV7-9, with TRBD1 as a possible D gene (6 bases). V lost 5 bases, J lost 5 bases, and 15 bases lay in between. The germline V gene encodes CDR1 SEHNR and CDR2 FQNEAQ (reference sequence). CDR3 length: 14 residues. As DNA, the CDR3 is TGTGCCAGCAGCAACAGGGTCTGGGGGACTGAAGCTTTCTTT. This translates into CASSNRVWGTEAFF. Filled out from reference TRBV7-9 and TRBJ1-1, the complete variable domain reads DTGVSQNPRHKITKRGQNVTFRCDPISEHNRLYWYRQTLGQGPEFLTYFQNEAQLEKSRLLSDRFSAERPKGSFSTLEIQRTEQGDSAMYLCASSNRVWGTEAFFGQGTRLTVV.

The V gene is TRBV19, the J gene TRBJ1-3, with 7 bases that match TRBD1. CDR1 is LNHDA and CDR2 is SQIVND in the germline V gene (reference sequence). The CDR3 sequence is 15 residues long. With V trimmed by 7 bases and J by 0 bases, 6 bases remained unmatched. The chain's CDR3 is CASTWTGSSGNTIYF. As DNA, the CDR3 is TGTGCCAGTACTTGGACAGGATCCTCTGGAAACACCATATATTTT.

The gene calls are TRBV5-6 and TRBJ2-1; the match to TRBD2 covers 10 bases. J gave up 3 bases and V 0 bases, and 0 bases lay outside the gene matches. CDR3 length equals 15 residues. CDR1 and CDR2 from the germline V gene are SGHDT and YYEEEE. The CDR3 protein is CASSLASGSYNEQFF. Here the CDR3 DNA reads TGTGCCAGCAGCTTGGCTAGCGGGAGCTACAATGAGCAGTTCTTC.

The CDR3 bases are TGTGCCATCAGTGACCCGAAGGAGGGATTGAACTATGGCTACACCTTC. Translation gives CAISDPKEGLNYGYTF. The V call is TRBV10-3, the J call TRBJ1-2, with unresolved D. The germline CDR1 and CDR2 sequences are ENHRY and SYGVKD. This CDR3 is 16 amino acids long. Trimming pared 3 bases from V and 2 bases from J, leaving 16 bases between.

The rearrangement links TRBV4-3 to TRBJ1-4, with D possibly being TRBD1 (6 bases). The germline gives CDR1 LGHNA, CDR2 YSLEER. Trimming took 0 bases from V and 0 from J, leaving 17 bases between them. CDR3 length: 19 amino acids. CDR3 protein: CASSQDRSGAPATNEKLFF. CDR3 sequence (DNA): TGCGCCAGCAGCCAAGATAGGTCAGGGGCTCCGGCAACTAATGAAAAACTGTTTTTT.

The CDR3 reads CAISESNRGYTF. In DNA, the CDR3 is TGTGCCATCAGTGAGTCGAACAGAGGCTACACCTTC. The chain carries TRBV10-3 and TRBJ1-2; D is unresolved. With 0 bases removed from V and 8 bases from J, the gap between germline ends came to 7 bases. The CDR3 runs to 12 residues. Germline values: CDR1 ENHRY, CDR2 SYGVKD.

The CDR3 DNA sequence: TGTGCCAGCAGCTTGCGGGGGACTAGCGGAAAAGAGACCCAGTACTTC. Amino acids: CASSLRGTSGKETQYF. The chain recombines TRBV5-6 with TRBJ2-5, with TRBD2 matching over 11 bases. V shed 1 base, J shed 3 bases, and the junction held 5 bases outside the gene matches. The CDR3 runs 16 residues. Germline V gives CDR1 SGHDT, CDR2 YYEEEE. Full variable domain (remainder filled in from reference TRBV5-6 and TRBJ2-5): DAGVTQSPTHLIKTRGQQVTLRCSPKSGHDTVSWYQQALGQGPQFIFQYYEEEERQRGNFPDRFSGHQFPNYSSELNVNALLLGDSALYLCASSLRGTSGKETQYFGPGTRLLVL.

The CDR3 sequence is CASSTDALNTEAFF. DNA for the CDR3: TGTGCCAGCAGTACAGATGCTTTGAACACTGAAGCTTTCTTT. The V call is TRBV2, the J call TRBJ1-1, with D uncertain. The CDR3 runs to 14 residues. Germline CDR1 SNHLY, CDR2 FYNNEI. V was trimmed by 5 bases and J by 0 bases, leaving 10 bases between them. The whole variable domain, remainder taken from reference TRBV2 and TRBJ1-1, is EPEVTQTPSHQVTQMGQEVILRCVPISNHLYFYWYRQILGQKVEFLVSFYNNEISEKSEIFDDQFSVERPDGSNFTLKIRSTKLEDSAMYFCASSTDALNTEAFFGQGTRLTVV.

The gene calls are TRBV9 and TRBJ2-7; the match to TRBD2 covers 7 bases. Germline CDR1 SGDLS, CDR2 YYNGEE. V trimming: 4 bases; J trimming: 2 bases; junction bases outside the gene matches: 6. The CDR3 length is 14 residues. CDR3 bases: TGTGCCAGCAGCACCCGGGACTACACCTACGAGCAGTACTTC. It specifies CASSTRDYTYEQYF.